A single sample is the source of the 22 T cell receptor beta chains below, sequenced in a study of T cell changes during pregnancy in multiple sclerosis (dated by TCRdb to about 2019). The method behind the library was the immunoSEQ multiplex PCR assay. The immuneACCESS repertoire file appears here via TCRdb, limited to in-frame rearrangements. These files lack a portion of the clones; in checked studies, under half of the deficit traces to unresolved V genes, and the cause of the others is not known. The sample table lists roughly 97,000 clones, less than 95% of them with a count of one. Of the sample, over 0.6% falls within the top ten clones. Sequencing used peripheral blood, obtained in the second trimester of pregnancy. The receptors originated from a female donor in good health, enrolled as a control in a pregnancy study.

The genes are TRBV19 and TRBJ2-7, with 9 bases that match TRBD2. With V trimmed by 3 bases and J by 6 bases, 6 bases remained unmatched. The germline CDR1 and CDR2 sequences are LNHDA and SQIVND (reference sequence). The CDR3 has 14 amino acids. CDR3 sequence (DNA): TGTGCCAGTAGTATGGGCGGGAGGGCCGTCGAGCAGTACTTC. Translation gives CASSMGGRAVEQYF.

V is TRBV7-9 and J is TRBJ1-1; the match to TRBD1 covers 9 bases. The germline V gene has CDR1 SEHNR and CDR2 FQNEAQ (reference sequence). This CDR3 region has 14 residues. J lost 5 bases, V lost 5 bases, and 6 bases had no gene match. CDR3 in amino acids: CASSNPGQGTEAFF. CDR3 DNA: TGTGCCAGCAGCAACCCGGGACAGGGTACTGAAGCTTTCTTT.

V is TRBV5-4 and J is TRBJ2-3, with 8 bases identical to TRBD1. There are 14 residues in the CDR3. Germline V lookup: CDR1 SGHNT, CDR2 YYREEE (reference sequence). The V and J ends lost 5 bases and 4 bases, in that order; junction bases with no gene match: 6. CDR3 nucleotide sequence: TGTGCCAGCAGGACCGACAGGGGATCAGATACGCAGTATTTT. Protein: CASRTDRGSDTQYF.

V is TRBV29-1 and J is TRBJ2-7; a weak D match, TRBD2 (6 bases). Per germline, CDR1 SQVTM and CDR2 ANQGSEA. Trimming removed 8 bases at V and 1 base at J, with 15 bases between. The length of the CDR3 is 13 residues. The CDR3 nucleotides are TGCAGCTCCCGGGTAGCGGAGTCCTACGAGCAGTACTTC. It encodes CSSRVAESYEQYF.

This clone was detected ten times or more. The chain combines TRBV4-2 with TRBJ2-3; the D gene is possibly TRBD1 (6 bases). V was shortened by 0 bases and J by 1 base, with 14 bases between the two germline ends. Germline CDR1 is LGHNA and CDR2 is YNFKEQ. This CDR3 is 17 amino acids long. CDR3 nucleotides: TGTGCCAGCAGCCAAGATGGGGGCGGCAGACGCACAGATACGCAGTATTTT. Residues: CASSQDGGGRRTDTQYF.

The chain links TRBV5-1 to TRBJ2-3, with D possibly TRBD1 on 6 matching bases. The CDR3 totals 14 residues. The germline CDR1 and CDR2 sequences are SGHRS and YFSETQ. V was shortened by 4 bases and J by 4 bases, with 13 bases between the two germline ends. CDR3 sequence reads: CASSTYRQADTQYF. The CDR3 nucleotides are TGCGCCAGCAGCACCTACCGACAGGCAGATACGCAGTATTTT. Combining the CDR3 with reference TRBV5-1 and TRBJ2-3 gives the whole variable domain KAGVTQTPRYLIKTRGQQVTLSCSPISGHRSVSWYQQTPGQGLQFLFEYFSETQRNKGNFPGRFSGRQFSNSRSEMNVSTLELGDSALYLCASSTYRQADTQYFGPGTRLTVL.

The rearrangement links TRBV10-3 to TRBJ1-6, with 8 bases that match TRBD1. The CDR3 has 16 residues. Germline V gene sequence: CDR1 ENHRY, CDR2 SYGVKD. V lost 2 bases and J lost 7; bases outside the gene matches: 7. The CDR3 protein is CAISEGRGQGNSPLHF. CDR3 DNA sequence: TGTGCCATCAGTGAGGGCAGGGGGCAAGGGAATTCACCCCTCCACTTT.

The V gene is TRBV18, the J gene TRBJ1-2; D gene unclear. Germline CDR1 reads KGHSH; CDR2 reads LQKENI. This CDR3 spans 14 amino acids. The V end was cut by 3 bases, the J end by 2 bases, with 10 bases between. The DNA for the CDR3 is TGTGCCAGCTCACCGCCAGGAGGGAACTATGGCTACACCTTC. This translates into CASSPPGGNYGYTF.

This rearrangement joins TRBV21-1 to TRBJ1-6. TRBV21-1 is annotated as a pseudogene. This CDR3 has 15 amino acids. The CDR3 DNA follows: TGTGCCAGCAGCAAACCCGGGACCTATAATTCACCCCTCCACTTT. Amino acids: CASSKPGTYNSPLHF.

V usage is TRBV14 and J usage is TRBJ2-7, with D possibly being TRBD2 (5 bases). The length of the CDR3 is 15 residues. The V gene's germline CDR1 is SGHDN and CDR2 FVKESK. V was pared by 0 bases and J by 3 bases, with 12 bases between. CDR3 sequence (DNA): TGTGCCAGCAGCCAAGATGGAGCGGCCCTCTACGAGCAGTACTTC. As protein: CASSQDGAALYEQYF.

CDR3 sequence reads: CATSREQYSSYEQYF. The CDR3 region has the DNA TGTGCCACCAGCAGAGAACAGTACAGCTCCTACGAGCAGTACTTC. V gene TRBV15 combines with J gene TRBJ2-7, with unresolved D. Germline V gene data show CDR1 as LNHNV and CDR2 as YYDKDF (reference sequence). The CDR3 has 15 amino acids. V lost 0 bases and J 0 bases, leaving 9 bases between the germline ends.

V is TRBV5-1 and J is TRBJ1-1; D is undetermined. CDR3 length equals 13 residues. Germline V gives CDR1 SGHRS, CDR2 YFSETQ. V was cut by 4 bases and J by 5 bases, with 12 bases left in between. The CDR3 spells CASSPNPETEAFF. DNA of the CDR3: TGCGCCAGCAGCCCGAACCCCGAGACTGAAGCTTTCTTT.

This rearrangement joins TRBV28 to TRBJ2-7, with TRBD1 matching 8 bases. V lost 6 bases, J lost 0 bases, and 10 bases stayed unmatched. Germline values: CDR1 MDHEN, CDR2 SYDVKM. The CDR3 extends over 16 amino acids. Written as DNA, the CDR3 is TGTGCCAGCAGGGGACCCGGGACAGGATTCTCCTACGAGCAGTACTTC. Translation gives CASRGPGTGFSYEQYF. Full variable domain (rest looked up from reference TRBV28 and TRBJ2-7): DVKVTQSSRYLVKRTGEKVFLECVQDMDHENMFWYRQDPGLGLRLIYFSYDVKMKEKGDIPEGYSVSREKKERFSLILESASTNQTSMYLCASRGPGTGFSYEQYFGPGTRLTVT.

The chain employs TRBV7-9 and TRBJ2-2, with 10 positions matching TRBD1. Losses at the gene ends were 8 bases for V and 4 bases for J; bases not matched to a gene: 10. CDR3 length: 16 amino acids. From germline, CDR1 is SEHNR and CDR2 FQNEAQ (reference sequence). CDR3 coding DNA: TGTGCCAGCTCCGACAGGGGGCCTGCGGGCACCGGGGAGCTGTTTTTT. It translates to CASSDRGPAGTGELFF. Full variable domain (missing parts from reference TRBV7-9 and TRBJ2-2): DTGVSQNPRHKITKRGQNVTFRCDPISEHNRLYWYRQTLGQGPEFLTYFQNEAQLEKSRLLSDRFSAERPKGSFSTLEIQRTEQGDSAMYLCASSDRGPAGTGELFFGEGSRLTVL.

The table lists this clone with a few counts. This chain connects TRBV28 to TRBJ1-3, with TRBD1 as a possible D gene (6 bases). Germline CDR1 is MDHEN and CDR2 is SYDVKM. The CDR3 extends over 16 amino acids. The ends were cut back, 6 bases at V and 0 bases at J, with 15 bases in the middle. CDR3 sequence reads: CASRKTGTGSGNTIYF. Here the CDR3 DNA reads TGTGCCAGCAGGAAGACAGGTACGGGCTCTGGAAACACCATATATTTT.

The gene calls are TRBV5-1 and TRBJ1-1, with TRBD1 matching over 7 bases. CDR3 length: 15 residues. Germline V lookup: CDR1 SGHRS, CDR2 YFSETQ. After removal of 4 bases from V and 3 bases from J, the junction contained 9 bases not matched to a gene. CDR3 coding DNA: TGCGCCAGCAGCCCACAGGGGAGTCTTTACACTGAAGCTTTCTTT. It specifies CASSPQGSLYTEAFF. Combining the CDR3 with reference TRBV5-1 and TRBJ1-1 gives the whole variable domain KAGVTQTPRYLIKTRGQQVTLSCSPISGHRSVSWYQQTPGQGLQFLFEYFSETQRNKGNFPGRFSGRQFSNSRSEMNVSTLELGDSALYLCASSPQGSLYTEAFFGQGTRLTVV.

This chain joins TRBV5-1 and TRBJ1-1; no firm D call. The CDR3 sequence is 14 residues long. The ends were cut back, 0 bases at V and 6 bases at J, with 12 bases in the middle. CDR1 and CDR2 (germline): SGHRS, YFSETQ. The CDR3: CASSLAQNRPEAFF. CDR3 DNA: TGCGCCAGCAGCTTGGCGCAGAATCGCCCTGAAGCTTTCTTT.

V and J are TRBV7-9 and TRBJ1-1; the match to TRBD1 covers 9 bases. The CDR3 is 16 amino acids. The germline V gene encodes CDR1 SEHNR and CDR2 FQNEAQ (reference sequence). Losses at the gene ends were 5 bases for V and 3 bases for J; bases not matched to a gene: 10. The CDR3 spells CASSKTAGTGYTEAFF. In DNA form, the CDR3 reads TGTGCCAGCAGCAAGACCGCCGGGACAGGGTACACTGAAGCTTTCTTT. The full variable domain, rest sourced from reference TRBV7-9 and TRBJ1-1, is DTGVSQNPRHKITKRGQNVTFRCDPISEHNRLYWYRQTLGQGPEFLTYFQNEAQLEKSRLLSDRFSAERPKGSFSTLEIQRTEQGDSAMYLCASSKTAGTGYTEAFFGQGTRLTVV.

This chain connects TRBV7-9 to TRBJ2-1; 10 bases match TRBD1. CDR1 and CDR2 from the germline V gene are SEHNR and FQNEAQ (reference sequence). The V and J ends lost 5 bases and 1 base, in that order; junction bases with no gene match: 11. The CDR3 loop spans 18 amino acids. This CDR3 reads CASSEETGGYGSYNEQFF. The DNA of the CDR3 is TGTGCCAGCAGCGAAGAGACAGGGGGCTACGGTTCCTACAATGAGCAGTTCTTC.

The chain has TRBV9 and TRBJ2-1; TRBD2 matches 9 bases. From germline, CDR1 is SGDLS and CDR2 YYNGEE. The CDR3 sequence is 15 residues long. The V gene end was trimmed by 4 bases and the J gene end by 7 bases; junction bases not matched to a gene: 9. In nucleotides, the CDR3 is TGTGCCAGCAGCCCAGAGCGGACTAGCGCAAATGAGCAGTTCTTC. Protein sequence: CASSPERTSANEQFF.

This clone occurred once. The chain links TRBV4-3 to TRBJ2-7; 7 nucleotides agree with TRBD2. CDR1 and CDR2 (germline): LGHNA, YSLEER. The trim removed 4 bases at V and 0 bases at J, leaving 6 bases unmatched. The CDR3 has 15 amino acids. The CDR3 loop reads CASSRLGGSSYEQYF. CDR3 bases: TGCGCCAGCAGCCGGCTCGGGGGGAGCTCCTACGAGCAGTACTTC.

The V and J genes are TRBV2 and TRBJ1-2, with 8 bases lining up with TRBD1. The V segment lost 7 bases and the J segment 6 bases; nucleotides outside the gene matches: 4. Germline-derived CDR1 and CDR2 are SNHLY and FYNNEI. The length of the CDR3 is 12 residues. CDR3: CASKEDRDGYTF. CDR3 in DNA: TGTGCCAGCAAAGAGGACAGGGATGGCTACACCTTC.